The clone carrying this TCR beta chain was detected ten times or more. This CDR3 is 15 amino acids long. Trimming removed 0 bases from V and 4 bases from J, with 10 bases in between. CDR1 is LGHNA, CDR2 YSLEER, per germline. This sample is drawn from a study of T-cell reconstitution after alpha-beta-depleted transplantation in children. Construction of the TCRbeta library involved unique molecular identifiers. MiXCR, run by TCRdb on the PCR reads, gives a single entry per CDR3 protein. Of about 610,000 distinct CDR3 sequences listed, more than 9% are singletons. Sequences were derived from PBMCs from the stem cell graft donor, sampled from the stem cell graft. J is TRBJ2-1 and V is TRBV4-3; D may be TRBD2 (5 bases). The receptor was derived from a human donor who donated a stem cell graft to a child with acute myeloid leukemia. CDR3 residues: CASSQEALEYNEQFF. The CDR3 nucleotides are TGCGCCAGCAGCCAAGAAGCACTAGAATACAATGAGCAGTTCTTC.